Below are 27 T cell receptor beta chains sequenced from a single sample in a study of cytomegalovirus exposure and HLA in healthy donors. Both 60 Vbeta primers and 13 Jbeta primers went into the PCR. Assay: immunoSEQ multiplex PCR; the TCRdb copy retains only in-frame clones and omits some. The data contain about 130,000 clones, around 80% of them singletons. Sequenced input: PBMCs. These receptors were collected from a man in his thirties or forties in good health and CMV-seropositive.

This clone was recorded only once. The chain is built from TRBV4-2 and TRBJ2-1, with 11 bases identical to TRBD2. The CDR3 loop spans 16 amino acids. Unmatched junction bases numbered 7, after V lost 5 bases and J lost 4 bases. Germline values: CDR1 LGHNA, CDR2 YNFKEQ. This chain's CDR3 is CASSTRLAGLYNEQFF. The CDR3 coding sequence is TGTGCCAGCAGCACCCGACTAGCGGGACTTTACAATGAGCAGTTCTTC.

This rearrangement joins TRBV18 to TRBJ2-1; D not resolved. Trimming left V 0 bases short and J 10 bases short, with 13 bases between. This CDR3 is built from 14 residues. CDR1 is KGHSH, CDR2 LQKENI, per germline. The CDR3 nucleotides read TGTGCCAGCTCACCACCTTCTAGTGCACAAGAGCAGTTCTTC. Translating gives CASSPPSSAQEQFF.

The J gene is TRBJ2-2, the V gene TRBV10-3, with 10 bases that match TRBD1. CDR1 ENHRY and CDR2 SYGVKD come from the germline V gene. This CDR3 comprises 13 residues. Unmatched junction bases numbered 4, after V lost 9 bases and J lost 6 bases. The CDR3, as DNA: TGTGCCATTAGACAGGGGGCAGCCGGGGAGCTGTTTTTT. This sequence encodes CAIRQGAAGELFF.

V gene TRBV5-6 combines with J gene TRBJ2-3, with TRBD2 as a possible D gene (5 bases). The germline gives CDR1 SGHDT, CDR2 YYEEEE. V was shortened by 4 bases and J by 5 bases, with 11 bases between the two germline ends. The CDR3 loop spans 13 amino acids. The CDR3: CASSTVRGDTQYF. The CDR3, as DNA: TGTGCCAGCAGCACCGTCCGGGGAGATACGCAGTATTTT.

Points on this clone: Other DNA sequences in this specimen translate into the identical CDR3. V is TRBV9 and J is TRBJ2-3; 10 bases fit TRBD2. The CDR3 is 16 amino acids. The V and J ends lost 4 bases and 2 bases, in that order; junction bases with no gene match: 7. Germline V gives CDR1 SGDLS, CDR2 YYNGEE. This CDR3 reads CASSPRAGGSTDTQYF. The DNA for the CDR3 is TGTGCCAGCAGCCCCCGAGCGGGGGGGTCCACAGATACGCAGTATTTT.

This chain uses TRBV6-5 with TRBJ2-3, with D uncertain. From germline, CDR1 is MNHEY and CDR2 SVGAGI. This CDR3 has 12 amino acids. The V and J ends lost 5 bases and 4 bases respectively, with 7 bases between them. CDR3 sequence reads: CASSPNSDTQYF. The DNA for the CDR3 is TGTGCCAGCAGTCCTAATTCAGATACGCAGTATTTT.

This clone occurred a few times. The chain links TRBV11-3 to TRBJ2-2, with 7 bases that match TRBD1. J lost 7 bases, V lost 4 bases, and 9 bases had no gene match. Germline CDR1 reads SGHNT; CDR2 reads YENEEA. This CDR3 has 15 amino acids. The CDR3 protein is CASSSPTGAGGELFF. In DNA, the CDR3 is TGTGCCAGCAGCTCGCCAACAGGGGCTGGCGGGGAGCTGTTTTTT.

The rearrangement uses TRBV27 and TRBJ2-1, with TRBD1 matching over 7 bases. The CDR3 consists of 14 residues. V gave up 0 bases and J gave up 6 bases; unmatched junction bases: 2. Germline V gives CDR1 MNHEY, CDR2 SMNVEV (reference sequence). The CDR3 region has the DNA TGTGCCAGCAGTTTATCGACAGGGTTCAATGAGCAGTTCTTC. Amino acids: CASSLSTGFNEQFF.

The sample holds one count of this clone. This sequence joins TRBV7-8 and TRBJ2-1; a weak D match, TRBD2 (6 bases). The length of the CDR3 is 14 residues. CDR1 is SGHVS and CDR2 is FQNEAQ in the germline V gene. V shed 4 bases and J shed 5 bases, with 12 bases lying between them. DNA for the CDR3: TGTGCCAGCAGCTCGCCGCCGGGAGACAATGAGCAGTTCTTC. Its translation: CASSSPPGDNEQFF.

The chain recombines TRBV7-9 with TRBJ2-7; TRBD1 agrees at 11 bases. CDR1 is SEHNR, CDR2 FQNEAQ, per germline (reference sequence). Trimming cost V 3 bases and J 6 bases; bases outside gene matches: 7. The CDR3 contains 15 residues. Here the CDR3 reads CASSFSGTGGIEQYF. CDR3 in DNA: TGTGCCAGCAGCTTTTCGGGGACAGGGGGAATCGAGCAGTACTTC.

The CDR3 DNA is TGTGCCATCGGACAGGGGGGACAAGAGACCCAGTACTTC. Its protein product is CAIGQGGQETQYF. The chain employs TRBV10-3 and TRBJ2-5; 10 positions match TRBD1. The CDR3 is 13 residues long. Germline values: CDR1 ENHRY, CDR2 SYGVKD. V lost 8 bases, J lost 2 bases, and 2 bases stayed unmatched.

V is TRBV7-9 and J is TRBJ2-7; TRBD1 agrees at 9 bases. The CDR3 has 15 amino acids. The V gene end was trimmed by 5 bases and the J gene end by 1 base; junction bases not matched to a gene: 6. Germline V gene sequence: CDR1 SEHNR, CDR2 FQNEAQ (reference sequence). CDR3 sequence reads: CASSLDRGRSYEQYF. As DNA, the CDR3 is TGTGCCAGCAGCCTAGACAGGGGGAGGTCCTACGAGCAGTACTTC. Complete variable domain (other parts from reference TRBV7-9 and TRBJ2-7): DTGVSQNPRHKITKRGQNVTFRCDPISEHNRLYWYRQTLGQGPEFLTYFQNEAQLEKSRLLSDRFSAERPKGSFSTLEIQRTEQGDSAMYLCASSLDRGRSYEQYFGPGTRLTVT.

The chain combines TRBV9 with TRBJ1-1; D ambiguous. Germline V lookup: CDR1 SGDLS, CDR2 YYNGEE. This CDR3 is 11 amino acids long. Between the trimmed V and J ends, which lost 4 bases and 6 bases, there was a span of 7 bases. The CDR3 bases are TGTGCCAGCAGCCCAGTCCCTGAAGCTTTCTTT. It translates to CASSPVPEAFF. Based on the CDR3 plus reference TRBV9 and TRBJ1-1, the full variable domain is DSGVTQTPKHLITATGQRVTLRCSPRSGDLSVYWYQQSLDQGLQFLIQYYNGEERAKGNILERFSAQQFPDLHSELNLSSLELGDSALYFCASSPVPEAFFGQGTRLTVV.

The chain is built from TRBV30 and TRBJ2-1, with 14 bases lining up with TRBD2. Germline CDR1 GTSNPN, CDR2 SVGIG (reference sequence). V was pared by 2 bases and J by 15 bases, with 9 bases of the junction left unmatched. The CDR3 has 14 amino acids. The CDR3 here is CAWSLRTSGRFVFF. The CDR3 DNA is TGTGCCTGGAGTCTCCGGACTAGCGGGAGGTTCGTGTTCTTC.

This clone was picked up a small number of times. V and J are TRBV28 and TRBJ2-3; 9 positions agree with TRBD1. Germline V gene data show CDR1 as MDHEN and CDR2 as SYDVKM. The V and J ends lost 1 base and 2 bases, in that order; junction bases with no gene match: 19. This CDR3 is 21 amino acids long. CDR3 in DNA: TGTGCCAGCAGTTTATATAAGATCCGGGACAGGGAGGAGGGAATCACAGATACGCAGTATTTT. Residues: CASSLYKIRDREEGITDTQYF.

The chain joins TRBV27 to TRBJ2-3; 9 bases match TRBD1. This CDR3 is 14 amino acids long. Germline V gene lookup returns CDR1 MNHEY and CDR2 SMNVEV (reference sequence). J gave up 5 bases and V 6 bases, and 6 bases lay outside the gene matches. In DNA, the CDR3 is TGTGCCAGCAGGAGAGTGGGACAGGGAGATACGCAGTATTTT. As protein: CASRRVGQGDTQYF.

V gene TRBV2 combines with J gene TRBJ2-1; 10 bases map to TRBD2. Germline assignment: CDR1 SNHLY and CDR2 FYNNEI. The V and J ends lost 6 bases and 2 bases, in that order; junction bases with no gene match: 10. This CDR3 has 17 amino acids. The CDR3 DNA sequence: TGTGCCAGCAGGCCGCTAAGCGGGAGGGCGGCCTACAATGAGCAGTTCTTC. Amino acids: CASRPLSGRAAYNEQFF.

The V call is TRBV10-3, the J call TRBJ1-1; D gene uncertain. Trimming took 10 bases from V and 5 from J, leaving 17 bases between them. There are 13 residues in the CDR3. Germline V gene data show CDR1 as ENHRY and CDR2 as SYGVKD. CDR3 region: CATRVGADTEAFF. The DNA for the CDR3 is TGTGCCACTCGGGTAGGAGCGGATACTGAAGCTTTCTTT.

The rearrangement uses TRBV2 and TRBJ1-5, with a weak D call TRBD1 (6 bases). V lost 4 bases to trimming and J lost 2 bases, with 9 bases between them. CDR1 SNHLY and CDR2 FYNNEI come from the germline V gene. This CDR3 comprises 14 residues. The CDR3 bases are TGTGCCAGCAGTGGACAGGTGGGCAATCAGCCCCAGCATTTT. It translates to CASSGQVGNQPQHF. Complete variable domain (other parts from reference TRBV2 and TRBJ1-5): EPEVTQTPSHQVTQMGQEVILRCVPISNHLYFYWYRQILGQKVEFLVSFYNNEISEKSEIFDDQFSVERPDGSNFTLKIRSTKLEDSAMYFCASSGQVGNQPQHFGDGTRLSIL.

The sample holds a few counts of this clone. The rearrangement uses TRBV7-2 and TRBJ2-7; 15 bases match TRBD2. Germline lookup yields CDR1 SGHTA and CDR2 FQGNSA. The V gene end was trimmed by 2 bases and the J gene end by 2 bases; junction bases not matched to a gene: 4. The CDR3 is 17 amino acids. The CDR3 region is CASSLKGLAGGAYEQYF. For the CDR3, the DNA is TGTGCCAGCAGCTTAAAGGGACTAGCGGGAGGCGCCTACGAGCAGTACTTC.

This chain's CDR3 is CASSSPPGKTGELFF. In DNA, the CDR3 is TGTGCCAGCAGTTCCCCGCCAGGGAAGACCGGGGAGCTGTTTTTT. This chain connects TRBV11-2 to TRBJ2-2; tentative D call: TRBD1 (5 bases). V was cut by 6 bases and J by 5 bases, with 16 bases left in between. CDR1 is SGHAT, CDR2 FQNNGV, per germline. The CDR3 is 15 residues long. Supplemented by reference TRBV11-2 and TRBJ2-2, the full variable domain reads EAGVAQSPRYKIIEKRQSVAFWCNPISGHATLYWYQQILGQGPKLLIQFQNNGVVDDSQLPKDRFSAERLKGVDSTLKIQPAKLEDSAVYLCASSSPPGKTGELFFGEGSRLTVL.

The V gene is TRBV7-2, the J gene TRBJ2-7, with 8 bases fitting TRBD2. J lost 0 bases, V lost 5 bases, and 6 bases had no gene match. CDR1 SGHTA and CDR2 FQGNSA come from the germline V gene. This CDR3 has 15 residues. This CDR3 is CASSPTSGSSYEQYF. In DNA, the CDR3 is TGTGCCAGCAGCCCCACTAGCGGCAGCTCCTACGAGCAGTACTTC.

This chain connects TRBV9 to TRBJ2-1; 10 nucleotides align to TRBD1. Germline V gene lookup returns CDR1 SGDLS and CDR2 YYNGEE. The CDR3 has 15 residues. V was clipped by 2 bases and J by 8 bases; unmatched bases: 7. The CDR3 DNA reads TGTGCCAGCAGCGTGACAGGGGGCGCATTCGATGAGCAGTTCTTC. Translating it yields CASSVTGGAFDEQFF.

V is TRBV6-1 and J is TRBJ2-5; a weak D match, TRBD2 (6 bases). Per the germline V gene, CDR1 is MNHNS and CDR2 is SASEGT. This CDR3 comprises 15 residues. The ends were cut back, 5 bases at V and 4 bases at J, with 17 bases in the middle. The CDR3 here is CASSSRDFGGETQYF. CDR3 sequence (DNA): TGTGCCAGCAGTAGCCGGGACTTCGGAGGAGAGACCCAGTACTTC.

This clone was seen more than once but under ten times. The chain joins TRBV5-4 to TRBJ2-4, with 9 bases matching TRBD2. The CDR3 contains 12 residues. V shed 0 bases and J 11 bases; nucleotides not matched to a gene: 0. Germline values: CDR1 SGHNT, CDR2 YYREEE (reference sequence). CDR3 residues: CASSLGGRVQYF. The CDR3 DNA reads TGTGCCAGCAGCTTGGGCGGGAGGGTTCAGTACTTC.

The J gene is TRBJ2-5, the V gene TRBV29-1, with 7 nucleotides matching TRBD2. Per the germline V gene, CDR1 is SQVTM and CDR2 is ANQGSEA. The CDR3 spans 17 residues. V was pared by 3 bases and J by 1 base, with 14 bases of the junction left unmatched. The CDR3: CSVDGLYGGGGQETQYF. The DNA for the CDR3 is TGCAGCGTTGACGGCCTGTATGGCGGCGGGGGCCAAGAGACCCAGTACTTC. The whole variable domain, filled in from reference TRBV29-1 and TRBJ2-5, reads SAVISQKPSRDICQRGTSLTIQCQVDSQVTMMFWYRQQPGQSLTLIATANQGSEATYESGFVIDKFPISRPNLTFSTLTVSNMSPEDSSIYLCSVDGLYGGGGQETQYFGPGTRLLVL.

This clone turned up a few times. The chain employs TRBV6-6 and TRBJ1-2; 9 bases align to TRBD1. The CDR3 sequence is 14 residues long. Germline CDR1 is MNHNY and CDR2 is SVGAGI (reference sequence). V shed 4 bases, J shed 4 bases, and the junction held 4 bases outside the gene matches. CDR3 bases: TGTGCCAGCAGTTTCCTACAGGGGGCCTATGGCTACACCTTC. It codes for CASSFLQGAYGYTF.